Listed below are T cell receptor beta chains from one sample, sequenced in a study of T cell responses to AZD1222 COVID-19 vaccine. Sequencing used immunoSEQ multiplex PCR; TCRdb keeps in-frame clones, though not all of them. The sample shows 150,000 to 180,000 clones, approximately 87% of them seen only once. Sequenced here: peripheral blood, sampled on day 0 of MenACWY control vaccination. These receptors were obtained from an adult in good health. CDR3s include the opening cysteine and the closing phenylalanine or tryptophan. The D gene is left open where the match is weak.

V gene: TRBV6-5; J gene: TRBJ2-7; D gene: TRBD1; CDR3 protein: CASSYETGSYEQYF; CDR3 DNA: TGTGCCAGCAGTTACGAGACAGGGTCCTACGAGCAGTACTTC
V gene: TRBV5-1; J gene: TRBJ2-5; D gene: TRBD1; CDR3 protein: CASSVGTGQETQYF; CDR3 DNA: TGCGCCAGCAGCGTCGGGACAGGTCAAGAGACCCAGTACTTC
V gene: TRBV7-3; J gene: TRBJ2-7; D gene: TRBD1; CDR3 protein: CASSLLTGGEQYF; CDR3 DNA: TGTGCCAGCAGCTTGCTTACAGGGGGTGAGCAGTACTTC
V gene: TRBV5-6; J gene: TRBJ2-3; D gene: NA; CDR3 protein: CASSLGPRAVGTDTQYF; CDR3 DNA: TGTGCCAGCAGCTTGGGACCCCGGGCCGTGGGCACAGATACGCAGTATTTT
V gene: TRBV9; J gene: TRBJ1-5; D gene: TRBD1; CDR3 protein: CASRSPRDRGLIGGYESNQPQHF; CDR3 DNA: TGTGCCAGCAGATCTCCCCGGGACAGGGGGCTCATTGGGGGGTATGAGAGCAATCAGCCCCAGCATTTT
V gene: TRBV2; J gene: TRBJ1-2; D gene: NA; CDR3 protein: CASSELASLSYTF; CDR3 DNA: TGTGCCAGCAGTGAATTGGCATCCCTTAGCTACACCTTC
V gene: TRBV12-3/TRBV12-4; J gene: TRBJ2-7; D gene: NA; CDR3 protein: CASSFGQKQYF; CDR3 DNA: TGTGCCAGCAGTTTCGGACAGAAGCAGTACTTC
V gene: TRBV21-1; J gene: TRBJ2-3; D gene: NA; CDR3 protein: CASSNGVALAGGEHTDTQYF; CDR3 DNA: TGTGCCAGCAGCAACGGTGTGGCGTTAGCGGGGGGCGAACACACAGATACGCAGTATTTT
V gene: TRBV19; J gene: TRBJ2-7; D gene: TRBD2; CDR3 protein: CASSRGLGAYEQYF; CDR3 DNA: TGTGCCAGTAGTAGGGGACTAGGGGCCTACGAGCAGTACTTC
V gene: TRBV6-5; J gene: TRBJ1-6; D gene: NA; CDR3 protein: CASSYSRGDSPLHF; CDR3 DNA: TGTGCCAGCAGTTACTCAAGGGGCGATTCACCCCTCCACTTT
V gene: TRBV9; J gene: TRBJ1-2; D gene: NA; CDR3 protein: CASSLQGAGGYTF; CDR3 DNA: TGTGCCAGCAGCCTGCAGGGCGCCGGTGGCTACACCTTC
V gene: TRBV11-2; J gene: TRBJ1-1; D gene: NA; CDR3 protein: CASSPEIGTEAFF; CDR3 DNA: TGTGCCAGCAGCCCAGAAATAGGCACTGAAGCTTTCTTT
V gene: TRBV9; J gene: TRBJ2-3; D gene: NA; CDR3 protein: CASSRQRVGTDTQYF; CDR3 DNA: TGTGCCAGCAGCCGCCAGCGGGTGGGGACAGATACGCAGTATTTT
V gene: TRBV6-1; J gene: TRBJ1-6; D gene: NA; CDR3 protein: CASSEALRGYNSPLHF; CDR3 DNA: TGTGCCAGCAGTGAAGCGCTCCGGGGATATAATTCACCCCTCCACTTT
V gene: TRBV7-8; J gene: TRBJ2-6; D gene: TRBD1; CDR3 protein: CASSPPTGRPSGANVLTF; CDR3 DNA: TGTGCCAGCAGCCCACCGACAGGGAGACCCTCTGGGGCCAACGTCCTGACTTTC
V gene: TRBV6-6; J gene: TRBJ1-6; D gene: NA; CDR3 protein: CATSSEDGAPLHF; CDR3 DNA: TGTGCCACCTCTTCAGAGGACGGAGCACCCCTCCACTTT
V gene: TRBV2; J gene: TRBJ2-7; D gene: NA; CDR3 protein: CASSWTTQRGEQYF; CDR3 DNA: TGTGCCAGCAGTTGGACCACCCAGAGGGGTGAGCAGTACTTC
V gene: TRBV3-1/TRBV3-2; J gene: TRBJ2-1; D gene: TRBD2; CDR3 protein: CASSPETPAGGPSSYNEQFF; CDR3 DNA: TGTGCCAGCAGCCCCGAAACGCCAGCGGGGGGCCCAAGCTCCTACAATGAGCAGTTCTTC
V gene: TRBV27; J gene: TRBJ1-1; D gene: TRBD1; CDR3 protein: CASRTRDRGNTEAFF; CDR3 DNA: TGTGCCAGTCGGACCCGGGACAGGGGAAATACTGAAGCTTTCTTT
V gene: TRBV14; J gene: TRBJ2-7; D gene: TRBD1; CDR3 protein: CASSRQGYEQYF; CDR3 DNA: TGTGCCAGCAGCCGACAGGGCTACGAGCAGTACTTC
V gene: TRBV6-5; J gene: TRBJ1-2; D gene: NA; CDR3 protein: CASRPSGSLNYGYTF; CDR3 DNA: TGTGCCAGCAGGCCCTCCGGCAGCTTAAACTATGGCTACACCTTC
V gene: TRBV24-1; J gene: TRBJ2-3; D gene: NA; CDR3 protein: CATSENGRPSTDTQYF; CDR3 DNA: TGTGCCACCAGTGAAAACGGTCGTCCGAGCACAGATACGCAGTATTTT
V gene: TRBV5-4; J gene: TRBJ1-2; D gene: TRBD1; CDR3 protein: CASSLVETGDSDYGYTF; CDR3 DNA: TGTGCCAGCAGCTTGGTTGAGACAGGGGATTCTGACTATGGCTACACCTTC
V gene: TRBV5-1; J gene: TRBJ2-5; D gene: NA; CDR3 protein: CASSLGYDRYQETQYF; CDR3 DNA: TGCGCCAGCAGCTTGGGATATGACAGGTACCAAGAGACCCAGTACTTC
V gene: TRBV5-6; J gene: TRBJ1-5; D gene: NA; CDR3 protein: CASSPMDKHNQPQHF; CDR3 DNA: TGTGCCAGCAGCCCAATGGACAAGCACAATCAGCCCCAGCATTTT
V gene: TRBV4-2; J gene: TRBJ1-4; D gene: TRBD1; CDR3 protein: CASSQNRGNEKLFF; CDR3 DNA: TGTGCCAGCAGCCAAAACAGGGGTAATGAAAAACTGTTTTTT
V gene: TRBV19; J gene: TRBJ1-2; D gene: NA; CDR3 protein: CASSLGQNYGYTF; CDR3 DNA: TGTGCCAGTAGCCTCGGACAGAACTATGGCTACACCTTC